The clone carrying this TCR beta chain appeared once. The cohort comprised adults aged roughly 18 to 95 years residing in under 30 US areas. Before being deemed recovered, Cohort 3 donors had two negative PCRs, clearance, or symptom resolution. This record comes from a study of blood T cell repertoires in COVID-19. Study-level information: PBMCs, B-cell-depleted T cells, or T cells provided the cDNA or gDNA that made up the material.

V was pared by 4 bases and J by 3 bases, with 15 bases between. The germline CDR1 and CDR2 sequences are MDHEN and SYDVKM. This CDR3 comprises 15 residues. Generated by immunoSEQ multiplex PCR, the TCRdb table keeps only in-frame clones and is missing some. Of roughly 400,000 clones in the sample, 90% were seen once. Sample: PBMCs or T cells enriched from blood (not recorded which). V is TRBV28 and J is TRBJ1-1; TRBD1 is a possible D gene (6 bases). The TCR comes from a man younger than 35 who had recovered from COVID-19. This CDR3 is CASSSRGVRDTEAFF. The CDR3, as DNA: TGTGCCAGCAGTTCCAGGGGTGTGCGGGACACTGAAGCTTTCTTT. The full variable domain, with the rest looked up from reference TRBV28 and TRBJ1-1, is DVKVTQSSRYLVKRTGEKVFLECVQDMDHENMFWYRQDPGLGLRLIYFSYDVKMKEKGDIPEGYSVSREKKERFSLILESASTNQTSMYLCASSSRGVRDTEAFFGQGTRLTVV.